This TCR beta chain was found in a study of shared clonotypes between healthy human individuals. Produced via immunoSEQ multiplex PCR; TCRdb's table is partial and in-frame only. This sample has over 1.5 million clones, with approximately 98% found just once. With respect to this clone: Its specificity is not known.

The germline V gene encodes CDR1 SGHNT and CDR2 YYREEE (reference sequence). The length of the CDR3 is 13 residues. The ends were cut back, 0 bases at V and 4 bases at J, with 5 bases in the middle. Study outcomes and limitations: Researchers found naive subsets generally carried larger estimated richness than memory subsets. Rarefaction showed that sequencing of sorted subsets was incomplete (despite large depth). The represented genetic and exposure-history diversity was limited by the small number of donors. Generation probabilities were higher for clonotypes shared across all four sorted-subset donors than for unshared ones.

The rearrangement links TRBV5-4 to TRBJ2-4; D unclear. Material: naive CD4+ T cells sorted from blood. The subset is: CD45RA+ positively selected. The sequence was collected from a man aged 25 to 45 in good health. The chain's CDR3 is CASSLDFKNIQYF. The CDR3 DNA follows: TGTGCCAGCAGCTTGGACTTTAAAAACATTCAGTACTTC.